The 22 T cell receptor beta chains below were found in one sample sequenced in a study of T cell responses to AZD1222 COVID-19 vaccine. Produced via immunoSEQ multiplex PCR; TCRdb's table is partial and in-frame only. The table includes some 160,000 clones, just over 90% detected once. The sequences come from peripheral blood, collected 28 days after the second AZD1222 dose. These receptors all come from an adult who received the AZD1222 COVID-19 vaccine.

The chain couples TRBV4-2 to TRBJ1-2; TRBD1 is a possible D gene (5 bases). Germline V gene sequence: CDR1 LGHNA, CDR2 YNFKEQ. The V end lost 4 bases, the J end lost 4 bases, and 13 bases lay between the germline ends. This CDR3 has 14 residues. The DNA of the CDR3 is TGTGCCAGCAGCCGCAGGGTTTCGGTCTATGGCTACACCTTC. Protein sequence: CASSRRVSVYGYTF.

V and J are TRBV14 and TRBJ2-7; no clear D gene. This CDR3 spans 14 amino acids. Germline-derived CDR1 and CDR2 are SGHDN and FVKESK. Trimming shortened V by 4 bases and J by 3 bases, and 13 bases separated the two germline ends. CDR3 in amino acids: CASSLNVVNYEQYF. The DNA of the CDR3 is TGTGCCAGCAGCCTAAACGTTGTTAACTACGAGCAGTACTTC.

The chain links TRBV5-6 to TRBJ1-5; D unclear. The germline gives CDR1 SGHDT, CDR2 YYEEEE. This CDR3 spans 12 amino acids. V lost 8 bases, J lost 4 bases, and 10 bases lay in between. The CDR3 loop is CASNERNQPQHF. The CDR3 DNA follows: TGTGCCAGTAACGAACGAAATCAGCCCCAGCATTTT.

The rearrangement joins TRBV5-1 to TRBJ2-1; 10 bases map to TRBD2. The CDR3 runs to 15 residues. The V segment lost 4 bases and the J segment 8 bases; nucleotides outside the gene matches: 9. Germline CDR1 SGHRS, CDR2 YFSETQ. The chain's CDR3 is CASSLASGGGDEQFF. In DNA form, the CDR3 reads TGCGCCAGCAGCCTAGCTAGCGGGGGTGGGGATGAGCAGTTCTTC.

Points on this clone: One junction end does not reproduce the germline sequence, and a read error may be involved. The J gene is TRBJ1-1, the V gene TRBV6-1; no definite D call. Germline-derived CDR1 and CDR2 are MNHNS and SASEGT. This CDR3 has 13 amino acids. Here the CDR3 reads CASSELRNTEAFF. The CDR3 region has the DNA TGTGCCAGTAGTGAATTAAGAAACACTGAAGCTTTCTTT.

The gene calls are TRBV5-4 and TRBJ2-5; 15 nucleotides agree with TRBD2. Germline CDR1 reads SGHNT; CDR2 reads YYREEE (reference sequence). The trim removed 4 bases at V and 2 bases at J, leaving 6 bases unmatched. The CDR3 consists of 17 residues. In nucleotides, the CDR3 is TGTGCCAGCAGCCCAGGGACTAGCGGGGGGCAACAAGAGACCCAGTACTTC. This encodes CASSPGTSGGQQETQYF.

In DNA, the CDR3 is TGTGCCAGCAGGGGGGGACAGATCTATGGCTACACCTTC. Translated: CASRGGQIYGYTF. V usage is TRBV6-5 and J usage is TRBJ1-2; TRBD1 matches 7 bases. The CDR3 totals 13 residues. Unmatched junction bases numbered 5, after V lost 6 bases and J lost 4 bases. Germline CDR1 and CDR2: MNHEY and SVGAGI.

This chain uses TRBV5-5 with TRBJ1-2; no clear D. Germline CDR1 is SGHKS and CDR2 is YYEKEE (reference sequence). V shed 0 bases and J shed 0 bases, with 12 bases lying between them. The CDR3 is made up of 16 amino acids. CDR3 sequence: CASSLESSVANYGYTF. The CDR3 DNA follows: TGTGCCAGCAGCTTGGAAAGCTCGGTTGCTAACTATGGCTACACCTTC.

The CDR3 loop is CSASSRGRGNTEAFF. The DNA for the CDR3 is TGCAGTGCTAGTTCGAGGGGGCGAGGGAACACTGAAGCTTTCTTT. The rearrangement joins TRBV20-1 to TRBJ1-1; 7 bases align to TRBD1. Germline CDR1 is DFQATT and CDR2 is SNEGSKA (reference sequence). Losses at the gene ends were 3 bases for V and 1 base for J; bases not matched to a gene: 8. This CDR3 region has 15 residues.

The chain couples TRBV6-1 to TRBJ2-2; 7 nucleotides match TRBD2. Germline values: CDR1 MNHNS, CDR2 SASEGT. The length of the CDR3 is 15 residues. V was pared by 3 bases and J by 6 bases, with 7 bases of the junction left unmatched. The CDR3 sequence is CASSEGGSRSGELFF. In nucleotides, the CDR3 is TGTGCCAGCAGTGAGGGGGGGAGTAGGTCCGGGGAGCTGTTTTTT.

The rearrangement joins TRBV19 to TRBJ1-1; D is unresolved. The CDR3 extends over 16 amino acids. Trimming stripped 0 bases from V and 1 base from J, with 12 bases between. Germline values: CDR1 LNHDA, CDR2 SQIVND (reference sequence). Here the CDR3 DNA reads TGTGCCAGTAGTATAGATGGCGGCAGGCCGAACACTGAAGCTTTCTTT. Its protein product is CASSIDGGRPNTEAFF.

The CDR3 loop is CASSYEGTGELFF. Here the CDR3 DNA reads TGTGCCAGCAGTTACGAGGGCACCGGGGAGCTGTTTTTT. The V call is TRBV6-5, the J call TRBJ2-2, with D possibly TRBD2 on 5 matching bases. Germline V lookup: CDR1 MNHEY, CDR2 SVGAGI. This CDR3 has 13 amino acids. Trimming stripped 2 bases from V and 4 bases from J, with 5 bases between.

J is TRBJ2-4 and V is TRBV18, with 7 bases lining up with TRBD2. The trim removed 3 bases at V and 0 bases at J, leaving 5 bases unmatched. Per germline, CDR1 KGHSH and CDR2 LQKENI. There are 16 residues in the CDR3. The CDR3 spells CASSPASGVAKNIQYF. CDR3 sequence (DNA): TGTGCCAGCTCACCCGCGAGCGGGGTAGCCAAAAACATTCAGTACTTC.

This chain links TRBV19 with TRBJ1-3, with D possibly TRBD1 on 6 matching bases. Between the trimmed V and J ends, which lost 8 bases and 0 bases, there was a span of 14 bases. The CDR3 sequence is 15 residues long. Germline V gene lookup returns CDR1 LNHDA and CDR2 SQIVND (reference sequence). The CDR3 DNA sequence: TGTGCCAGTGAGGGGGACGGGCGCTCTGGAAACACCATATATTTT. Translated: CASEGDGRSGNTIYF.

V gene TRBV19 combines with J gene TRBJ2-5, with TRBD1 matching over 7 bases. The CDR3 covers 15 residues. Losses at the gene ends were 6 bases for V and 2 bases for J; bases not matched to a gene: 9. Germline loops: CDR1 LNHDA, CDR2 SQIVND (reference sequence). The CDR3 protein is CASSLGDRRQETQYF. The CDR3 DNA is TGTGCCAGTAGCTTGGGGGACAGAAGACAAGAGACCCAGTACTTC.

The chain joins TRBV5-6 to TRBJ2-5, with 13 bases that match TRBD2. CDR1 is SGHDT, CDR2 YYEEEE, per germline. J gave up 4 bases and V 4 bases, and 4 bases lay outside the gene matches. The CDR3 has 15 residues. In DNA form, the CDR3 reads TGTGCCAGCAGCCCGGGACTAGCGGGGAGAGAGACCCAGTACTTC. Its translation is CASSPGLAGRETQYF.

The sample holds one count of this clone. The chain has TRBV3-1 (or the pseudogene TRBV3-2) and TRBJ1-4; 12 bases align to TRBD1. Trimming removed 3 bases from V and 7 bases from J; junction bases left unmatched: 6. This CDR3 has 16 amino acids. Germline CDR1 LGHDT, CDR2 YNNKEL (reference sequence). CDR3 region: CASSHGTGGAGEKLFF. CDR3 sequence (DNA): TGTGCCAGCAGCCACGGGACAGGGGGCGCGGGTGAAAAACTGTTTTTT.

The chain couples TRBV7-2 to TRBJ2-1; D ambiguous. Germline CDR1 reads SGHTA; CDR2 reads FQGNSA. V lost 7 bases and J 5 bases, leaving 15 bases between the germline ends. There are 14 residues in the CDR3. CDR3 residues: CASTPFPENNEQFF. Written as DNA, the CDR3 is TGTGCCAGCACCCCGTTTCCAGAAAACAATGAGCAGTTCTTC. Variable domain in full (rest from reference TRBV7-2 and TRBJ2-1): GAGVSQSPSNKVTEKGKDVELRCDPISGHTALYWYRQSLGQGLEFLIYFQGNSAPDKSGLPSDRFSAERTGGSVSTLTIQRTQQEDSAVYLCASTPFPENNEQFFGPGTRLTVL.

The rearrangement links TRBV7-3 to TRBJ2-5, with D unclear. This CDR3 has 13 amino acids. CDR1 is SGHTA and CDR2 is FQGTGA in the germline V gene. V was cut by 2 bases and J by 1 base, with 5 bases left in between. The CDR3 sequence is CASSLSTQETQYF. The DNA for the CDR3 is TGTGCCAGCAGCTTATCCACCCAAGAGACCCAGTACTTC. The full variable domain, its missing parts supplied by reference TRBV7-3 and TRBJ2-5, is GAGVSQTPSNKVTEKGKYVELRCDPISGHTALYWYRQSLGQGPEFLIYFQGTGAADDSGLPNDRFFAVRPEGSVSTLKIQRTERGDSAVYLCASSLSTQETQYFGPGTRLLVL.

The chain joins TRBV19 to TRBJ2-3; 10 positions match TRBD2. V gave up 7 bases and J gave up 3 bases; unmatched junction bases: 13. Germline CDR1 is LNHDA and CDR2 is SQIVND (reference sequence). This CDR3 region has 17 residues. The chain's CDR3 is CASTLTPAGGPTDTQYF. As DNA, the CDR3 is TGTGCCAGTACCCTCACGCCAGCGGGAGGGCCGACAGATACGCAGTATTTT. The variable domain in full, completed from reference TRBV19 and TRBJ2-3, reads DGGITQSPKYLFRKEGQNVTLSCEQNLNHDAMYWYRQDPGQGLRLIYYSQIVNDFQKGDIAEGYSVSREKKESFPLTVTSAQKNPTAFYLCASTLTPAGGPTDTQYFGPGTRLTVL.

The chain links TRBV18 to TRBJ2-2; TRBD1 aligns across 8 bases. From germline, CDR1 is KGHSH and CDR2 LQKENI. The V and J ends lost 4 bases and 6 bases, in that order; junction bases with no gene match: 7. There are 15 residues in the CDR3. CDR3 amino acids: CASSLRTGKAGELFF. CDR3 DNA sequence: TGTGCCAGCTCACTAAGGACAGGGAAGGCCGGGGAGCTGTTTTTT. The complete variable domain, with remaining parts taken from reference TRBV18 and TRBJ2-2, reads NAGVMQNPRHLVRRRGQEARLRCSPMKGHSHVYWYRQLPEEGLKFMVYLQKENIIDESGMPKERFSAEFPKEGPSILRIQQVVRGDSAAYFCASSLRTGKAGELFFGEGSRLTVL.

The chain carries TRBV24-1 and TRBJ2-3, with D possibly matching TRBD1 (5 bases). Trimming shortened V by 4 bases and J by 5 bases, and 18 bases separated the two germline ends. This CDR3 contains 16 residues. Germline V lookup: CDR1 KGHDR, CDR2 SFDVKD. The CDR3 DNA reads TGTGCCACCAGTGACCGGCGCTCAGGGTGGAAAGATACGCAGTATTTT. As protein: CATSDRRSGWKDTQYF.